The rows below give T cell receptor beta chains drawn from one sample of a study of blood T cells in healthy people across ages. TCRdb redid the calling of the 5' RACE reads with MiXCR, one entry per CDR3 protein. The sample has about 290,000 distinct CDR3 sequences, 25% to 30% seen once. Sequencing was done on a sample of blood. Receptor source: a woman in her sixties or seventies in good health. Both conserved end residues are part of each CDR3. The order of the fields is J gene, D gene, clone size, V gene, CDR3 DNA, CDR3 protein. D genes are given only for firm matches. Only some rows state a clone size, as once, few, many or a class for expanded clones.

>TRBJ2-5|.|.|TRBV14
TGTGCCAGCAGCCTACGAACAGGGAGGTACCAAGAGACCCAGTACTTC
CASSLRTGRYQETQYF
>TRBJ1-2|.|.|TRBV4-1
TGCGCCAGCAGCCAAGATATAGGTAGGACGGCAAGTTATGGCTACACCTTC
CASSQDIGRTASYGYTF
>TRBJ1-4|.|.|TRBV12-3/TRBV12-4
TGTGCCAGCAGGATGGGCGTCTCCGGGGAAAAACTGTTTTTT
CASRMGVSGEKLFF
>TRBJ2-1|.|few|TRBV4-3
TGCGCCAGCAGCCCGGAAGGGATTAGCTCCTACAATGAGCAGTTCTTC
CASSPEGISSYNEQFF
>TRBJ1-2|.|.|TRBV21-1
TGTGCCAGCCTACAGGGATCTCTAATGCTAGGCACCTTC
CASLQGSLMLGTF
>TRBJ1-5|TRBD1|few|TRBV12-3/TRBV12-4
TGTGCCAGCGCCGCCGGACAGGTAAATCAGCCCCAGCATTTT
CASAAGQVNQPQHF
>TRBJ2-2|TRBD2|many|TRBV28
TGTGCCAGCAGAATAAGCGGGAGGGGTTCCGGGGAGCTGTTTTTT
CASRISGRGSGELFF
>TRBJ2-7|.|few|TRBV3-1
TGTGCCAGCAGCCAGGGATTTGAGACTATCGAGCAGTACTTC
CASSQGFETIEQYF
>TRBJ2-6|.|.|TRBV19
TGTGCCATACAGACCACAGCCCTTTCTGGGGCCAACGTCCTGACTTTC
CAIQTTALSGANVLTF
>TRBJ2-1|TRBD2|.|TRBV6-5
TGTGCCAGCAGTTACTCGAAGTACAGCGGGGGGTACAATGAGCAGTTCTTC
CASSYSKYSGGYNEQFF
>TRBJ2-7|.|.|TRBV13
TGTGCCAGCAGCTCTTTTGGACCCTCCTACGAGCAGTACTTC
CASSSFGPSYEQYF
>TRBJ2-7|.|many|TRBV12-3/TRBV12-4
TGTGCCAGCAGTTTGGGGCACTCAAGCTCCTACGAGCAGTACTTC
CASSLGHSSSYEQYF
>TRBJ2-7|.|.|TRBV4-1
TGCGCCAGCAGCCAAGAGTGGATCTACGAGCAGTACTTC
CASSQEWIYEQYF
>TRBJ2-7|TRBD1|few|TRBV20-1
TGCAGTGCTAGAGTTCTGGACAGGAGCTCCTACGAGCAGTACTTC
CSARVLDRSSYEQYF
>TRBJ2-3|TRBD2|few|TRBV7-8
TGTGCCAGCAGCTTGGTCGGCGGGAGGACAGATACGCAGTATTTT
CASSLVGGRTDTQYF
>TRBJ2-3|TRBD2|few|TRBV5-1
TGCGCCAGCAGCTTGGGTACTAGCGTCGCAGCCGATACGCAGTATTTT
CASSLGTSVAADTQYF
>TRBJ2-1|TRBD2|many|TRBV5-5
TGTGCCAGCAGCTTACTACCGCTAGCGGGAGGTGGTGAGCAGTTCTTC
CASSLLPLAGGGEQFF
>TRBJ1-5|.|.|TRBV7-9
TGTGCCAGCAGCCGAGGGGGGAACAATCAGCCCCAGCATTTT
CASSRGGNNQPQHF
>TRBJ1-2|.|many|TRBV6-5
TGTGCCAGCAGTCCTACAGGTCTGGGCGGCTACACCTTC
CASSPTGLGGYTF
>TRBJ2-1|TRBD2|few|TRBV10-3
TGTGCCATCAGAACGGGACTAGCGGGAACTGGGCATGAGCAGTTCTTC
CAIRTGLAGTGHEQFF
>TRBJ2-5|TRBD1|many|TRBV10-3
TGTGCCATCAGTGAGTCGACGGGACAGAAAGAGACCCAGTACTTC
CAISESTGQKETQYF
>TRBJ1-6|TRBD1|.|TRBV27
TGTGCCAGCACCCCGACAGGGGGCTCCTATAATTCACCCCTCCACTTT
CASTPTGGSYNSPLHF
>TRBJ2-5|TRBD2|.|TRBV7-2
TGTGCCAGCAGCCCCCCTCGGAAGACTAGCGGGATACTTAAAGAGACCCAGTACTTC
CASSPPRKTSGILKETQYF
>TRBJ2-5|TRBD1|many|TRBV7-2
TGTGCCAGCAGCTTACCGACAGGGGGTTTCCAGGAGACCCAGTACTTC
CASSLPTGGFQETQYF
>TRBJ2-1|.|.|TRBV20-1
TGCAGTGCTAGAGAACCGGCCTTAGATGAGCAGTTCTTC
CSAREPALDEQFF
>TRBJ2-1|.|few|TRBV4-1
TGCGCCAGCGCGTCGGGCCTTCAAGGGGAGCAGTTCTTC
CASASGLQGEQFF
>TRBJ2-7|.|.|TRBV7-9
TGTGCCAGCAGCTTACTCGGGGGGCGTAACGAGCAGTACTTC
CASSLLGGRNEQYF
>TRBJ2-2|.|few|TRBV6-2/TRBV6-3
TGTGCCAGCAGCACGAGGTTCGGCCTTGTGAGCGGAAAGCAGACCGGGGAGCTGTTTTTT
CASSTRFGLVSGKQTGELFF
>TRBJ2-1|TRBD2|few|TRBV12-3/TRBV12-4
TGTGCCAGCAGTTCCGGACTAGCGGGAGTTAATGAGCAGTTCTTC
CASSSGLAGVNEQFF
>TRBJ2-3|.|many|TRBV9
TGTGCCAGCAGCCCCCGTGCGGTCGCTAGCACAGATACGCAGTATTTT
CASSPRAVASTDTQYF
>TRBJ2-1|TRBD2|few|TRBV5-1
TGCGCCAGCAAGGGAACGGGAGGGAGGGGCTACAATGAGCAGTTCTTC
CASKGTGGRGYNEQFF
>TRBJ2-7|.|few|TRBV16
TGTGCCAGCAGTCCCCATAAATACGAGCAGTACTTC
CASSPHKYEQYF
>TRBJ1-1|.|few|TRBV21-1
TGTGCCAGCAGCAAACGGACAGGGGAGATGAAAGCTTTCTTT
CASSKRTGEMKAFF
>TRBJ2-1|.|many|TRBV28
TGTGCCAGCAGTTTCGGAGCCCCCAATGAGCAGTTCTTC
CASSFGAPNEQFF
>TRBJ2-4|.|.|TRBV14
TGTGCCAGCAGCCTAGAACATCGGGAACCGGGCGGTCAGTACTTC
CASSLEHREPGGQYF
>TRBJ2-1|.|.|TRBV4-1
TGCGCCAGCAGCCAGGCCAACAATGAGCAGTTCTTC
CASSQANNEQFF
>TRBJ2-5|.|once|TRBV20-1
TGCAGTGCTAGCGGGAAAGAGACCCAGTACTTC
CSASGKETQYF